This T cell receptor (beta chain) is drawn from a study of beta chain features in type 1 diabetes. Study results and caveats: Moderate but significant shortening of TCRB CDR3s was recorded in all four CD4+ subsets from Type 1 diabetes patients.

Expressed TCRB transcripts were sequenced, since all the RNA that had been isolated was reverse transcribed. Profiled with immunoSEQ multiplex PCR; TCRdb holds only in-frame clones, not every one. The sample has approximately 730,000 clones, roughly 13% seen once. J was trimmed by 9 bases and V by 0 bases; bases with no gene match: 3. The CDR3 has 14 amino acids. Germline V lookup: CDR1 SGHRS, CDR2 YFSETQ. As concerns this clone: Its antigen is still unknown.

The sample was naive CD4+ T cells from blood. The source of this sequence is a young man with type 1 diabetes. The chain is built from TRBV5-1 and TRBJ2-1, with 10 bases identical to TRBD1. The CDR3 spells CASSLGQGAGEQFF. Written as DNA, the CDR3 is TGCGCCAGCAGCTTGGGACAGGGGGCCGGTGAGCAGTTCTTC.